This T cell receptor (beta chain) stems from a study of blood T cell repertoires in COVID-19. V was clipped by 5 bases and J by 2 bases; unmatched bases: 6. CDR3 size: 16 residues. Germline values: CDR1 SEHNR, CDR2 FQNEAQ (reference sequence). Using immunoSEQ multiplex PCR, the repertoire was profiled, and TCRdb retains in-frame clones only, with some absent. The table lists 200,000 to 250,000 clones, roughly four fifths of them singletons. The sequence was obtained from a man aged 35 to 55 who had recovered from COVID-19. This chain connects TRBV7-9 to TRBJ2-5; 12 bases map to TRBD2. Input material: PBMCs or T cells enriched from blood (not recorded which). The CDR3 region has the DNA TGTGCCAGCAGCCGCCGGACTAGCGGGGCTCAAGAGACCCAGTACTTC. Translated: CASSRRTSGAQETQYF.